This entry describes one T cell receptor (beta chain). This sample is drawn from a study of T cell responses to AZD1222 COVID-19 vaccine. Profiled with immunoSEQ multiplex PCR; TCRdb holds only in-frame clones, not every one. The profile shows 130,000 or so clones, around 90% of them singletons. V was pared by 2 bases and J by 0 bases, with 14 bases between. The CDR3 runs 17 residues. Germline CDR1 reads SGHTA; CDR2 reads FQGTGA. The receptor was isolated from an adult in good health. The source was peripheral blood, collected on day 0 of AZD1222 vaccination. The chain employs TRBV7-3 and TRBJ1-3; D ambiguous. The CDR3 protein is CASSLGPDRSSGNTIYF. The CDR3 DNA sequence: TGTGCCAGCAGCTTAGGCCCCGACCGTAGCTCTGGAAACACCATATATTTT. Combining the CDR3 with reference TRBV7-3 and TRBJ1-3 gives the whole variable domain GAGVSQTPSNKVTEKGKYVELRCDPISGHTALYWYRQSLGQGPEFLIYFQGTGAADDSGLPNDRFFAVRPEGSVSTLKIQRTERGDSAVYLCASSLGPDRSSGNTIYFGEGSWLTVV.